The 3 T cell receptor beta chains listed next were all sequenced from one sample in a study of CD8+ T cells in alopecia areata. Following RNA extraction, reverse transcription yielded cDNA that acted as the sequencing template. The table came from immunoSEQ multiplex PCR; TCRdb's copy has only in-frame clones and leaves some out. The data hold about 130,000 clones, with 45% to 50% observed a single time. The source was CD8+ T cells sorted from blood, collected at week 0. These receptors were obtained from a human donor with alopecia areata.

This chain uses TRBV13 with TRBJ2-5; 8 bases match TRBD1. Germline-derived CDR1 and CDR2 are PRHDT and FYEKMQ (reference sequence). With 5 bases clipped from V and 1 base from J, the junction kept 9 bases outside the gene matches. The CDR3 sequence is 16 residues long. This CDR3 reads CASSQGTGTSQETQYF. Written as DNA, the CDR3 is TGTGCCAGCAGCCAAGGGACAGGAACCTCCCAAGAGACCCAGTACTTC.

This clone appeared once. This chain uses TRBV5-4 with TRBJ1-2; a weak D match, TRBD1 (6 bases). Germline V gene sequence: CDR1 SGHNT, CDR2 YYREEE (reference sequence). V lost 7 bases to trimming and J lost 2 bases, with 12 bases between them. CDR3 length: 13 residues. The CDR3 loop is CASHVGGNYGYTF. Here the CDR3 DNA reads TGTGCCAGCCACGTAGGGGGAAACTATGGCTACACCTTC.

The chain employs TRBV4-1 and TRBJ1-1; no firm D call. The V end was cut by 1 base, the J end by 7 bases, with 10 bases between. The CDR3 totals 13 residues. Germline V lookup: CDR1 MGHRA, CDR2 YSYEKL. The CDR3 loop is CASSQVPGFEAFF. The CDR3 nucleotides are TGCGCCAGCAGCCAAGTTCCGGGATTTGAAGCTTTCTTT.